This T cell receptor (beta chain) was captured in a study of T cell repertoires in cytomegalovirus infection. Overall study: Newly reported HLA-C-restricted and thoroughly characterized HLA-B-restricted CMV epitopes were employed. The public TCR beta signatures pointed to both CMV infection and matching HLA type. Study findings and constraints: Using cumulative public TCR beta family frequency, the authors identified those who carried CMV together with the relevant HLA. HLA-C-restricted CMV clonotypes gave the most frequent clonotype in two of eight donors.

MiXCR was run by TCRdb on the reads, yielding one entry per CDR3 protein. The table has approximately 65,000 distinct CDR3 sequences, around 21% seen once. This CDR3 contains 17 residues. Trimming stripped 1 base from V and 0 bases from J, with 12 bases between. CDR1 SEHNR and CDR2 FQNEAQ come from the germline V gene (reference sequence). With respect to this clonotype: Its antigen is not identified.

The V call is TRBV7-9, the J call TRBJ2-2; D not resolved. This sample comprised CD8+ T cells from cultured PBMCs, obtained from culture after CMV antigen stimulation. The origin of this receptor is a human donor in good health (CMV status not recorded). Some clones in this sample may be carry-over from other donors' samples. The CDR3 loop is CASSLDGRSANTGELFF. The CDR3 DNA reads TGTGCCAGCAGCTTAGATGGCAGGTCGGCGAACACCGGGGAGCTGTTTTTT.